The present entry profiles one TCR beta chain with its context. This specimen comes from a study of T cell changes during pregnancy in multiple sclerosis. J gave up 4 bases and V 3 bases, and 4 bases lay outside the gene matches. There are 14 residues in the CDR3. Germline loops: CDR1 SEHNR, CDR2 FQNEAQ (reference sequence). TCRdb keeps only in-frame clones here, not all; method: immunoSEQ multiplex PCR. The sample holds about 110,000 clones, about 90% seen once. V is TRBV7-9 and J is TRBJ1-2, with 8 bases matching TRBD1. This clonotype was obtained from a female donor with multiple sclerosis, enrolled in a pregnancy study. Source: peripheral blood, taken before pregnancy. The CDR3, as DNA: TGTGCCAGCAGCTTTCATCAGGGGGCCTATGGCTACACCTTC. Its translation: CASSFHQGAYGYTF.